The 28 T cell receptor beta chains below all came from one sample that was sequenced in a study of blood T cell repertoires in COVID-19. Profiling relied on immunoSEQ multiplex PCR, and the TCRdb table lists in-frame clones only, not all of them. This sample has tens of thousands of clones, with around four fifths found just once. Sequencing was done on a sample of peripheral blood. These receptors were collected from a man aged 50 to 59 with active COVID-19.

This chain connects TRBV5-3 to TRBJ1-5; weak D call: TRBD1 (6 bases). TRBV5-3 is an ORF, and what it does is uncertain. There are 16 residues in the CDR3. Trimming shortened V by 0 bases and J by 4 bases, and 14 bases separated the two germline ends. CDR3 in amino acids: CARSLDAGTTNQPQHF. CDR3 coding DNA: TGTGCCAGAAGCTTGGATGCCGGGACAACAAATCAGCCCCAGCATTTT.

The rearrangement joins TRBV28 to TRBJ2-7; 9 bases are shared with TRBD2. The germline V gene has CDR1 MDHEN and CDR2 SYDVKM. V trimming: 5 bases; J trimming: 7 bases; junction bases outside the gene matches: 6. The CDR3 covers 13 residues. The chain's CDR3 is CASSPGLAREQYF. CDR3 coding DNA: TGTGCCAGCAGTCCGGGACTAGCCCGGGAGCAGTACTTC.

V and J are TRBV18 and TRBJ2-3; TRBD1 matches at 7 bases. Germline CDR1 reads KGHSH; CDR2 reads LQKENI. This CDR3 spans 15 amino acids. V shed 6 bases and J 0 bases; nucleotides not matched to a gene: 6. The CDR3 is CASSVTGRSTDTQYF. In DNA form, the CDR3 reads TGTGCCAGCTCCGTGACAGGGAGAAGCACAGATACGCAGTATTTT.

The V gene is TRBV15, the J gene TRBJ2-7; 12 nucleotides line up with TRBD2. From germline, CDR1 is LNHNV and CDR2 YYDKDF (reference sequence). This CDR3 has 16 amino acids. Trimming cost V 1 base and J 4 bases; bases outside gene matches: 5. This CDR3 reads CATSRGSTSGGYEQYF. In DNA form, the CDR3 reads TGTGCCACCAGCAGAGGGTCGACTAGCGGGGGATACGAGCAGTACTTC.

V is TRBV28 and J is TRBJ1-2, with D possibly being TRBD1 (6 bases). Looked up from germline, CDR1 is MDHEN and CDR2 is SYDVKM. Trimming took 7 bases from V and 3 from J, leaving 18 bases between them. The CDR3 totals 15 residues. The CDR3 bases are TGTGCCAGCACGCTAGGGGGGGCGGGAGACTATGGCTACACCTTC. It specifies CASTLGGAGDYGYTF.

The chain uses TRBV3-1 (or the pseudogene TRBV3-2) and TRBJ2-7; tentatively, D is TRBD2 (6 bases). This CDR3 contains 14 residues. The ends were cut back, 1 base at V and 7 bases at J, with 14 bases in the middle. CDR1 and CDR2 from the germline V gene are LGHDT and YNNKEL (reference sequence). CDR3 sequence reads: CASSQGNGGREQYF. CDR3 nucleotides: TGTGCCAGCAGCCAAGGCAATGGGGGGAGAGAGCAGTACTTC.

Only one count was recorded for this clone. The rearrangement uses TRBV5-1 and TRBJ1-1; the D gene is possibly TRBD1 (5 bases). V lost 0 bases and J 1 base, leaving 13 bases between the germline ends. CDR3 length: 16 amino acids. Germline V gives CDR1 SGHRS, CDR2 YFSETQ. This chain's CDR3 is CASSLDVGGGNTEAFF. In DNA, the CDR3 is TGCGCCAGCAGCTTGGATGTGGGGGGAGGGAACACTGAAGCTTTCTTT.

This rearrangement joins TRBV7-2 to TRBJ1-2; perhaps TRBD1 as D (6 bases). V shed 1 base and J shed 4 bases, with 10 bases lying between them. CDR1 and CDR2 from the germline V gene are SGHTA and FQGNSA. CDR3 length: 14 residues. The CDR3 DNA reads TGTGCCAGCAGCTTAGGGACAGCAAGCTATGGCTACACCTTC. It codes for CASSLGTASYGYTF.

The CDR3 DNA reads as TGTGCCAGCTCACCACCGGTAGCGCCCGACAATGAGCAGTTCTTC. It specifies CASSPPVAPDNEQFF. This chain links TRBV18 with TRBJ2-1; D might be TRBD2 (5 bases). This CDR3 spans 15 amino acids. In germline, CDR1 is KGHSH, CDR2 LQKENI. V lost 0 bases and J lost 5, with 11 bases in between.

This chain links TRBV5-1 with TRBJ2-7; 8 nucleotides line up with TRBD1. Germline CDR1 SGHRS, CDR2 YFSETQ. V shed 6 bases and J 3 bases; nucleotides not matched to a gene: 5. The CDR3 runs to 13 residues. The CDR3 here is CASTLGQDYEQYF. The CDR3 DNA reads as TGCGCCAGCACTCTGGGACAGGACTACGAGCAGTACTTC. The variable domain in full, completed from reference TRBV5-1 and TRBJ2-7, reads KAGVTQTPRYLIKTRGQQVTLSCSPISGHRSVSWYQQTPGQGLQFLFEYFSETQRNKGNFPGRFSGRQFSNSRSEMNVSTLELGDSALYLCASTLGQDYEQYFGPGTRLTVT.

This clone appeared once. The genes are TRBV7-8 and TRBJ1-4; D is uncertain. Germline CDR1 SGHVS, CDR2 FQNEAQ. Trimming took 4 bases from V and 0 from J, leaving 18 bases between them. The CDR3 is made up of 18 amino acids. CDR3 sequence: CASSWARIPSATNEKLFF. The CDR3 nucleotides read TGTGCCAGCAGCTGGGCACGAATTCCCTCTGCAACTAATGAAAAACTGTTTTTT.

This sequence joins TRBV30 and TRBJ2-2, with D perhaps TRBD1 (5 bases). V lost 0 bases and J 3 bases, leaving 23 bases between the germline ends. Germline CDR1 is GTSNPN and CDR2 is SVGIG (reference sequence). The CDR3 extends over 19 amino acids. For the CDR3, the DNA is TGTGCCTGGAGTGTACGGGCGACGAGCAGGGTGTGGGACACCGGGGAGCTGTTTTTT. This gives the protein CAWSVRATSRVWDTGELFF. Combining the CDR3 with reference TRBV30 and TRBJ2-2 gives the whole variable domain SQTIHQWPATLVQPVGSPLSLECTVEGTSNPNLYWYRQAAGRGLQLLFYSVGIGQISSEVPQNLSASRPQDRQFILSSKKLLLSDSGFYLCAWSVRATSRVWDTGELFFGEGSRLTVL.

The CDR3 region has the DNA TGTGCCAGCAGTTTACAGGGAAGGGGTCAGCCCCAGCATTTT. Translating gives CASSLQGRGQPQHF. The V gene is TRBV27, the J gene TRBJ1-5; D might be TRBD1 (5 bases). CDR3 size: 14 residues. Germline V gives CDR1 MNHEY, CDR2 SMNVEV (reference sequence). Trimming cost V 2 bases and J 6 bases, with 11 bases left between them.

The V gene is TRBV9, the J gene TRBJ1-2; no clear D gene. This CDR3 contains 13 residues. CDR1 and CDR2 (germline): SGDLS, YYNGEE. V was pared by 0 bases and J by 8 bases, with 11 bases between. CDR3 in amino acids: CASSVAEVAGYTF. DNA of the CDR3: TGTGCCAGCAGCGTAGCTGAGGTGGCCGGCTACACCTTC.

The chain combines TRBV12-3 or TRBV12-4 with TRBJ1-1; D perhaps matches TRBD1 (5 bases). The CDR3 is made up of 13 amino acids. V was cut by 0 bases and J by 11 bases, with 13 bases left in between. For the CDR3, the DNA is TGTGCCAGCAGTTTAGCGAATCAGGGAACGGCTTTCTTT. The encoded protein is CASSLANQGTAFF.

This clone was seen once. The chain employs TRBV5-1 and TRBJ1-2, with 8 bases lining up with TRBD1. Unmatched junction bases numbered 12, after V lost 5 bases and J lost 0 bases. This CDR3 is built from 17 residues. CDR1 is SGHRS and CDR2 is YFSETQ in the germline V gene. This CDR3 reads CASRHIQGGVANYGYTF. The CDR3 nucleotides read TGCGCCAGCAGACATATACAGGGGGGAGTCGCTAACTATGGCTACACCTTC.

The chain links TRBV24-1 to TRBJ1-2; no definite D call. Trimming removed 7 bases from V and 1 base from J, with 9 bases in between. The CDR3 loop spans 13 amino acids. Germline V gene data show CDR1 as KGHDR and CDR2 as SFDVKD. CDR3 protein: CATSDGSNYGYTF. DNA for the CDR3: TGTGCCACCAGCGACGGGAGTAACTATGGCTACACCTTC.

The chain combines TRBV18 with TRBJ1-1; weak D call: TRBD1 (6 bases). V lost 5 bases and J 0 bases, leaving 10 bases between the germline ends. The CDR3 spans 14 residues. Germline CDR1 is KGHSH and CDR2 is LQKENI. In nucleotides, the CDR3 is TGTGCCAGCTCAATCGGACAGTTGAACACTGAAGCTTTCTTT. Protein product: CASSIGQLNTEAFF.

V usage is TRBV7-2 and J usage is TRBJ2-2; TRBD2 matches 7 bases. This CDR3 is 15 amino acids long. After removal of 1 base from V and 6 bases from J, the junction contained 5 bases not matched to a gene. Germline V gene data show CDR1 as SGHTA and CDR2 as FQGNSA. The chain's CDR3 is CASSLVAGDAGELFF. CDR3 nucleotides: TGTGCCAGCAGCTTAGTGGCGGGAGATGCCGGGGAGCTGTTTTTT.

The CDR3 here is CASSLTGTSGHGEQFF. DNA for the CDR3: TGTGCCAGCAGCTTAACCGGGACTAGCGGGCATGGTGAGCAGTTCTTC. The rearrangement uses TRBV7-3 and TRBJ2-1; TRBD2 agrees at 12 bases. Germline CDR1 is SGHTA and CDR2 is FQGTGA. V dropped 0 bases and J dropped 9; count of bases not matched to a gene: 6. This CDR3 comprises 16 residues.

In its sample, this clone was seen a few times. In DNA, the CDR3 is TGTGCCAGCAGTGAATCTCGGACTACCTCCTACGAGCAGTACTTC. Amino acids: CASSESRTTSYEQYF. The chain combines TRBV2 with TRBJ2-7; possible D gene TRBD2, 6 bases. Germline CDR1 is SNHLY and CDR2 is FYNNEI. The CDR3 extends over 15 amino acids. The ends were cut back, 2 bases at V and 0 bases at J, with 11 bases in the middle.

The chain links TRBV24-1 to TRBJ1-5; D gene unclear. CDR1 and CDR2 from the germline V gene are KGHDR and SFDVKD. The germline V and J ends were trimmed by 9 bases and 0 bases, with 17 bases remaining between them. There are 16 residues in the CDR3. The CDR3, as DNA: TGTGCCACCTCTCAGGCGGGGTACAATAGCAATCAGCCCCAGCATTTT. Amino acids: CATSQAGYNSNQPQHF.

The rearrangement uses TRBV5-1 and TRBJ2-5; maybe TRBD2 (5 bases). Trimming took off 1 base at V and 2 bases at J, with 12 bases between the two ends. CDR3 length equals 15 residues. Germline CDR1 is SGHRS and CDR2 is YFSETQ. The CDR3 DNA reads TGCGCCAGCAGCTTGTTGGGATCGGGGCAAGAGACCCAGTACTTC. This translates into CASSLLGSGQETQYF.

The chain has TRBV21-1 and TRBJ2-1; the table's D call, TRBD1, was not checked against the DNA. TRBV21-1 is an annotated pseudogene. CDR3 length: 17 amino acids. CDR3 DNA: TGTGCCAGCAGCAATTACGGGGGGGGACAGGGCTACAATGAGCAGTTCTTC. Translating gives CASSNYGGGQGYNEQFF.

This clone was detected once. The chain carries TRBV7-9 and TRBJ2-7; D call uncertain. CDR1 is SEHNR and CDR2 is FQNEAQ in the germline V gene (reference sequence). The ends were cut back, 5 bases at V and 3 bases at J, with 11 bases in the middle. The CDR3 is 13 amino acids. The CDR3 nucleotides are TGTGCCAGCAGCCGAGACACCCTCTACGAGCAGTACTTC. Protein sequence: CASSRDTLYEQYF.

V gene TRBV9 combines with J gene TRBJ2-2, with D uncertain. This CDR3 is 13 amino acids long. The germline V gene encodes CDR1 SGDLS and CDR2 YYNGEE. Between the trimmed V and J ends, which lost 1 base and 6 bases, there was a span of 7 bases. The CDR3 DNA reads as TGTGCCAGCAGCGTACAGGCTCCCGGGGAGCTGTTTTTT. It encodes CASSVQAPGELFF.

This clone has only one observation. The chain couples TRBV5-1 to TRBJ2-2; D gene unclear. Trimming took off 1 base at V and 5 bases at J, with 6 bases between the two ends. The CDR3 covers 13 residues. The germline V gene encodes CDR1 SGHRS and CDR2 YFSETQ. CDR3 sequence: CASSLWQTGELFF. The CDR3 bases are TGCGCCAGCAGCTTGTGGCAGACCGGGGAGCTGTTTTTT. The complete variable domain, with remaining parts taken from reference TRBV5-1 and TRBJ2-2, reads KAGVTQTPRYLIKTRGQQVTLSCSPISGHRSVSWYQQTPGQGLQFLFEYFSETQRNKGNFPGRFSGRQFSNSRSEMNVSTLELGDSALYLCASSLWQTGELFFGEGSRLTVL.

The J gene is TRBJ2-7, the V gene TRBV5-1; TRBD1 agrees at 9 bases. Germline CDR1 and CDR2: SGHRS and YFSETQ. The CDR3 covers 14 residues. V dropped 1 base and J dropped 5; count of bases not matched to a gene: 4. The CDR3 nucleotides are TGCGCCAGCAGCTTGACCGGACAGGGGAACGAGCAGTACTTC. This gives the protein CASSLTGQGNEQYF.